In this sample, the clone carrying this T cell receptor (beta chain) turned up a few times. As yet, its antigen is unknown. These data are taken from a study of beta chain features in type 1 diabetes. Study-wide results and limits: TCRB repertoires of naive, central memory and Treg cells appeared more similar among patients than among healthy donors.

Every bit of the isolated RNA underwent reverse transcription, so sequencing read expressed TCRB transcripts. The table came from immunoSEQ multiplex PCR; TCRdb's copy has only in-frame clones and leaves some out. The sample includes a few hundred thousand clones, over 25% of them seen just once. This CDR3 spans 11 amino acids. The V segment lost 5 bases and the J segment 12 bases; nucleotides outside the gene matches: 4. Germline V gene sequence: CDR1 MDHEN, CDR2 SYDVKM. The sample was naive CD4+ T cells from blood. The TCR sequence derives from a man between 18 and 29 years old in good health. The chain carries TRBV28 and TRBJ2-1; 7 bases align to TRBD2. In DNA form, the CDR3 reads TGTGCCAGCAGTCCGACTAGCAGGCAGTTCTTC. Protein product: CASSPTSRQFF.